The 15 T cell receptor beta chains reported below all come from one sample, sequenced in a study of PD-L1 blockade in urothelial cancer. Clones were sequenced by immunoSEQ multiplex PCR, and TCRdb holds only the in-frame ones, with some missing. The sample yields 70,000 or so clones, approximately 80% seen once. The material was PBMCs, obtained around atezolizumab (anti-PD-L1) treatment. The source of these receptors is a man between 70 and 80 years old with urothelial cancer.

The CDR3 DNA reads TGTGCCAGCAGTGAGCGGGACACCGGGGAGCTGTTTTTT. This encodes CASSERDTGELFF. This rearrangement joins TRBV6-4 to TRBJ2-2, with D perhaps TRBD2 (5 bases). The V end lost 3 bases, the J end lost 3 bases, and 5 bases lay between the germline ends. CDR1 is MRHNA, CDR2 SNTAGT, per germline. This CDR3 has 13 residues.

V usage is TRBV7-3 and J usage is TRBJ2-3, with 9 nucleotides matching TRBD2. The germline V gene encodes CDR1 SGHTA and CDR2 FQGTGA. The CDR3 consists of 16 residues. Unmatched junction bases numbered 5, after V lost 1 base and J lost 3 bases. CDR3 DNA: TGTGCCAGCAGCTTAATTAGCGGGAGTGGAACAGATACGCAGTATTTT. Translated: CASSLISGSGTDTQYF.

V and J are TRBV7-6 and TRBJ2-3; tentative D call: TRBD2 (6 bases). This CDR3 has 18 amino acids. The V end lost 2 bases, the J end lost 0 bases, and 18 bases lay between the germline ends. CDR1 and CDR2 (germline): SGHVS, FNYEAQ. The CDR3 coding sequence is TGTGCCAGCAGCTTATTGGTGGGAGGAGGATCTAGCACAGATACGCAGTATTTT. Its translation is CASSLLVGGGSSTDTQYF.

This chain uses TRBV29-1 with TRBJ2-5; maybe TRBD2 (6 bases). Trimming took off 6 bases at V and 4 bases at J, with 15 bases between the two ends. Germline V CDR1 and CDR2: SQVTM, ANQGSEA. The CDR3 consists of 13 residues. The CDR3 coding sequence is TGCAGCGTGGGTAGGAGGGGAGGAGAGACCCAGTACTTC. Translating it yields CSVGRRGGETQYF.

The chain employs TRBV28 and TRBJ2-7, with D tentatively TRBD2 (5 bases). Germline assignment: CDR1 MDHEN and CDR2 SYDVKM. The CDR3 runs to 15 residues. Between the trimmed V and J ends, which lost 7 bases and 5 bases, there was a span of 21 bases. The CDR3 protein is CASIKSASSSHEQYF. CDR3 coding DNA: TGTGCCAGCATAAAATCGGCTAGCAGTTCCCACGAGCAGTACTTC.

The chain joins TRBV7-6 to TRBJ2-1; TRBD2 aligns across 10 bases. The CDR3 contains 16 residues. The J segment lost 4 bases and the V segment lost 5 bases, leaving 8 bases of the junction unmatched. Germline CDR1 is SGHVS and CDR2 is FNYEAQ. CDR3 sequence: CASSPRVAGGYNEQFF. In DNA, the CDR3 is TGTGCCAGCAGCCCCCGCGTAGCGGGGGGTTACAATGAGCAGTTCTTC.

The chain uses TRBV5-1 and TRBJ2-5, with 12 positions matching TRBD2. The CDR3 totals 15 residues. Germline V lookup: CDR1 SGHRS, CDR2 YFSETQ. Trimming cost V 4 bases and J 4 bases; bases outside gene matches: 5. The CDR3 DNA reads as TGCGCCAGCAGCACGACGGGACTAGCGGGAGAGACCCAGTACTTC. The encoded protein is CASSTTGLAGETQYF.

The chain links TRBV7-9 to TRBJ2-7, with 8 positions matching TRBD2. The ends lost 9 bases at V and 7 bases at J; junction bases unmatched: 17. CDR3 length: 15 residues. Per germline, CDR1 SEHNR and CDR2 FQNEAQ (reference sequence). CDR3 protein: CASPGGGLPPGEQYF. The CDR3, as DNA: TGTGCCAGTCCCGGGGGGGGGTTGCCCCCGGGGGAGCAGTACTTC.

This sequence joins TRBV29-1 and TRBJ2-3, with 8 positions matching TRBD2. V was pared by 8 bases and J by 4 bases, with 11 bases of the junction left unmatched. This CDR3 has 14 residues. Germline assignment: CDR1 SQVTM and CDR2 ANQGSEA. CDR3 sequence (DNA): TGCAGCACAGGGTTCGGGGGGGCGTCAGATACGCAGTATTTT. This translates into CSTGFGGASDTQYF.

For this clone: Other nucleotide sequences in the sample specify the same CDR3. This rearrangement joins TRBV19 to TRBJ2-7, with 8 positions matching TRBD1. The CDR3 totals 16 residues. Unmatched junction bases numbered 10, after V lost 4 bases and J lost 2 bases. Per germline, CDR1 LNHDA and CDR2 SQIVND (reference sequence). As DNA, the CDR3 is TGTGCCAGTAGTAGCCCCGGGACAGGAAACCCCTACGAGCAGTACTTC. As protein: CASSSPGTGNPYEQYF.

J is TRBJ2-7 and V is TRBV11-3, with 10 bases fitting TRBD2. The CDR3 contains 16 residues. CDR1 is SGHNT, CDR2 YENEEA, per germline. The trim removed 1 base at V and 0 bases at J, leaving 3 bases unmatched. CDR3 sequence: CASSLVGLASSYEQYF. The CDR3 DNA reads TGTGCCAGCAGCTTAGTGGGACTAGCGAGCTCCTACGAGCAGTACTTC.

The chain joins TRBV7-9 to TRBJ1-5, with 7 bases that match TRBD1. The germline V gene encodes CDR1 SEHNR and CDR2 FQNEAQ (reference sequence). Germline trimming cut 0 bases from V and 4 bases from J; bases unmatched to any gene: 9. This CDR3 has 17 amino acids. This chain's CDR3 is CASSLATGPLGNQPQHF. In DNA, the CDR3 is TGTGCCAGCAGCTTAGCGACAGGGCCTTTGGGAAATCAGCCCCAGCATTTT.

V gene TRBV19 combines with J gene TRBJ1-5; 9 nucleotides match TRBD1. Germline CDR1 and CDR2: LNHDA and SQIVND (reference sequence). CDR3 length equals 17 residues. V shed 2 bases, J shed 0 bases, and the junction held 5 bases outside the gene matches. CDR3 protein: CASSISRTGDSNQPQHF. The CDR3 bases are TGTGCCAGTAGTATAAGTAGGACAGGGGATAGCAATCAGCCCCAGCATTTT.

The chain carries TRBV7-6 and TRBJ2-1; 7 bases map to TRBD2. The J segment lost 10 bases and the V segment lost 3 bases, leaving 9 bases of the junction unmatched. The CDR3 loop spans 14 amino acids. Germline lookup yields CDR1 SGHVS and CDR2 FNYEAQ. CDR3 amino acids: CASSLSSGLGEQFF. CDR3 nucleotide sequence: TGTGCCAGCAGCTTGAGTAGCGGACTAGGGGAGCAGTTCTTC.

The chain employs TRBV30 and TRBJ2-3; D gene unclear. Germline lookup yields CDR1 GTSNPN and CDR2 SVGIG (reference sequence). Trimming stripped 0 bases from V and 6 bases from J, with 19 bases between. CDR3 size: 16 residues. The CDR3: CAWSVNRVSSADTQYF. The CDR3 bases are TGTGCCTGGAGTGTAAATCGGGTTAGTTCAGCGGATACGCAGTATTTT.